A single TCR beta chain is shown here with its context. As yet, its antigen is unknown. V lost 10 bases and J 3 bases, leaving 16 bases between the germline ends. The CDR3 totals 13 residues. The germline V gene has CDR1 WNHNN and CDR2 SYGVQD (reference sequence). Semi-nested PCR with Nested Universal Primer A followed constant-region reverse priming of full-length variable regions. TCRdb re-called the 5' RACE reads through MiXCR, storing one row per CDR3 protein. This sample has a few thousand distinct CDR3 sequences, with under 80% found just once. Tregs were sorted as CD4+CD25+CD127-/low cells. General study points: The TCR gene usage of tumor memory CD4+ T cells clustered together with blood and lymph node memory CD4+ cells and with lymph node naive CD4+ cells.

Sample: Tregs sorted from blood. The source is a female donor with breast cancer. The chain combines TRBV10-1 with TRBJ2-7; possible D gene TRBD1, 6 bases. The CDR3 sequence is CANTGDIYYEQYF. In DNA, the CDR3 is TGCGCCAACACCGGGGACATATACTACGAGCAGTACTTC.